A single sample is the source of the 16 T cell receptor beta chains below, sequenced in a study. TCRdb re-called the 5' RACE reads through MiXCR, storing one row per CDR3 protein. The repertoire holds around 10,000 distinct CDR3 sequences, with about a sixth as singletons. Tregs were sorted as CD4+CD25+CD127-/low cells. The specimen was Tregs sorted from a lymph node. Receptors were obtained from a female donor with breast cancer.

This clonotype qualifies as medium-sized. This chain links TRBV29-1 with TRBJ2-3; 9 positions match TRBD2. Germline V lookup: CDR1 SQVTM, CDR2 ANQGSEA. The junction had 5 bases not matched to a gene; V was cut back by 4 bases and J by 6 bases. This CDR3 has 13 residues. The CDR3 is CSVGSGRLDTQYF. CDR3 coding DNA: TGCAGCGTTGGAAGCGGGAGGTTGGATACGCAGTATTTT.

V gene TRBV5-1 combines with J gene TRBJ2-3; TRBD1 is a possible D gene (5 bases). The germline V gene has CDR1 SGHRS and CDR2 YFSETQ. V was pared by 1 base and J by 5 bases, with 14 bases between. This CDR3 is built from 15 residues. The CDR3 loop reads CASSLPDIQGDTQYF. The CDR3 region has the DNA TGCGCCAGCAGCTTGCCAGACATCCAGGGAGATACGCAGTATTTT.

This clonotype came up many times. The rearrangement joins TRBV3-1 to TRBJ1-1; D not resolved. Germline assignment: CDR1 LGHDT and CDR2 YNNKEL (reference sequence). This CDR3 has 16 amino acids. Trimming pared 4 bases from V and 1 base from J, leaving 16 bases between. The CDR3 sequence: CASSPGRVWGNTEAFF. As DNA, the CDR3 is TGTGCCAGCAGCCCGGGGAGGGTCTGGGGGAACACTGAAGCTTTCTTT.

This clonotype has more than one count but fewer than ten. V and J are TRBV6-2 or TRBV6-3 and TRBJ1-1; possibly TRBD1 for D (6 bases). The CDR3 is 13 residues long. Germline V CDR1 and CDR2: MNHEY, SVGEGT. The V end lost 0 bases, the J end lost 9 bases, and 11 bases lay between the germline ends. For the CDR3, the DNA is TGTGCCAGCAGTTACTCCAGACAGGAAAAAGCTTTCTTT. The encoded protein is CASSYSRQEKAFF.

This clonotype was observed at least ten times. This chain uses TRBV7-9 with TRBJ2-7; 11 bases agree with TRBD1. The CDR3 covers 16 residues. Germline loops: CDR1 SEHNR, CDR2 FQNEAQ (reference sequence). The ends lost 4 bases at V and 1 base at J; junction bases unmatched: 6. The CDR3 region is CASSSLDRGLSYEQYF. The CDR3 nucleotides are TGTGCCAGCAGCTCACTGGACAGGGGGCTTTCCTACGAGCAGTACTTC.

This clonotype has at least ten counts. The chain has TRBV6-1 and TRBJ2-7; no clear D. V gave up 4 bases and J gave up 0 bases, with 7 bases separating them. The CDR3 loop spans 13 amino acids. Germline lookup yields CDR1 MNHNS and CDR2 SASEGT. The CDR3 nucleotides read TGTGCCAGCAGTGCACTAAGCTCCTACGAGCAGTACTTC. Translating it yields CASSALSSYEQYF.

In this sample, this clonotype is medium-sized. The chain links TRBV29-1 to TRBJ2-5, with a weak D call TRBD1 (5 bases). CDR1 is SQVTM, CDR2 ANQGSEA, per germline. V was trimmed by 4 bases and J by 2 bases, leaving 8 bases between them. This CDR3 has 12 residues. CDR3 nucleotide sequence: TGCAGCGTTGGACAGCGACAAGAGACCCAGTACTTC. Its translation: CSVGQRQETQYF.

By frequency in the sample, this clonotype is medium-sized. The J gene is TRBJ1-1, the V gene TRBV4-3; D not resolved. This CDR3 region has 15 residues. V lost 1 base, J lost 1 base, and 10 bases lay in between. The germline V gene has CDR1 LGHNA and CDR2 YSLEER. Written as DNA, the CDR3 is TGCGCCAGCAGCCAAGGTTCTTCAGGGAACACTGAAGCTTTCTTT. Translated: CASSQGSSGNTEAFF.

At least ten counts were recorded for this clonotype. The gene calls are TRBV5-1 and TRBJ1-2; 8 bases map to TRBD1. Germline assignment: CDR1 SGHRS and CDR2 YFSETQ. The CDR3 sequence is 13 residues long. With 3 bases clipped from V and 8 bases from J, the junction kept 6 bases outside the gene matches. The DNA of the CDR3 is TGCGCCAGCAGCTCGGACAGGGCTGGAGGCTACACCTTC. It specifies CASSSDRAGGYTF. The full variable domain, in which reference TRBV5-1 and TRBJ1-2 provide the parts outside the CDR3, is KAGVTQTPRYLIKTRGQQVTLSCSPISGHRSVSWYQQTPGQGLQFLFEYFSETQRNKGNFPGRFSGRQFSNSRSEMNVSTLELGDSALYLCASSSDRAGGYTFGSGTRLTVV.

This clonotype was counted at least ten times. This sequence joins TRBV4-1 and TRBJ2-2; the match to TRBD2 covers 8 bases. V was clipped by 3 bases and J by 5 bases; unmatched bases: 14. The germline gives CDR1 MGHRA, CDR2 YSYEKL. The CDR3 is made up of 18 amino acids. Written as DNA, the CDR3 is TGCGCCAGCAGCCAGAGCGGGGGACGAGGGATTTGGACCGGGGAGCTGTTTTTT. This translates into CASSQSGGRGIWTGELFF.

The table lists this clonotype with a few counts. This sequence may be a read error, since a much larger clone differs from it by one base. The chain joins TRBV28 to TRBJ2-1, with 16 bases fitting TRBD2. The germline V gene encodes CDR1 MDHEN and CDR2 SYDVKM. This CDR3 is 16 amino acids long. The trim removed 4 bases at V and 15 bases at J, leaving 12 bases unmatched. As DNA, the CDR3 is TGTGCCAGCAGTTCAATACTGGGACTAGCGGGAGGGTCGCCGTTCTTC. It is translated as CASSSILGLAGGSPFF.

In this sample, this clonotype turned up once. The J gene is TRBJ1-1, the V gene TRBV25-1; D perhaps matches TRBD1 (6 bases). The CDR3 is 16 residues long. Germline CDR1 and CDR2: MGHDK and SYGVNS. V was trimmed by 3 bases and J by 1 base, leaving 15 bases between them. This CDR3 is CASSDSPGASNTEAFF. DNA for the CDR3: TGTGCCAGCAGTGATTCCCCGGGGGCGTCGAACACTGAAGCTTTCTTT.

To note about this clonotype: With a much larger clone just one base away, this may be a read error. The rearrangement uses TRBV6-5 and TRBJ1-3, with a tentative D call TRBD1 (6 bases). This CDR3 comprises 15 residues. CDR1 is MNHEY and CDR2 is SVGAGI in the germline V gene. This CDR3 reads CASRPQGTSGNTRYF. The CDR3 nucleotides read TGTGCCAGCAGGCCACAGGGAACCTCTGGAAACACCAGATATTTT.

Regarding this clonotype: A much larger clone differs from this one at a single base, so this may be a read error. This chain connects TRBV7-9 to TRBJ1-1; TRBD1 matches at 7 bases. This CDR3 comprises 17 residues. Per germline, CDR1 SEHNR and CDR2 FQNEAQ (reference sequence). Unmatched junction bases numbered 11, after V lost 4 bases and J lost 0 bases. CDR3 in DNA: TGTGCCAGCAGCTGGCCAACAGGGGCGGTAGTGAACACTGAAGCTTTCTTT. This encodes CASSWPTGAVVNTEAFF.

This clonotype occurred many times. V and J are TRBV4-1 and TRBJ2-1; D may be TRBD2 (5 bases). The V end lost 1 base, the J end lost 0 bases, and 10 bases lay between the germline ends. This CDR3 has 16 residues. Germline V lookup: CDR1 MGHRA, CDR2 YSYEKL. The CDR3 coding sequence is TGCGCCAGCAGCCAAGGAGCGGTGAGCTCCTACAATGAGCAGTTCTTC. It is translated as CASSQGAVSSYNEQFF.

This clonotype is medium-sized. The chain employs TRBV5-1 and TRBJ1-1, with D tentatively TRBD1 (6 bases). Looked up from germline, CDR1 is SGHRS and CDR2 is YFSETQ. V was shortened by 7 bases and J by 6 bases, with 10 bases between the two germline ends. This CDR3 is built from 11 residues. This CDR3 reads CASSQGPEAFF. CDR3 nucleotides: TGCGCCAGCTCCCAGGGGCCTGAAGCTTTCTTT.